This T cell receptor beta chain was captured in a study of regulatory T cells in long-lasting Graves disease. Time point in this sample: newly diagnosed GD, antithyroid drugs for less than 3 months. Generation of the TCR library employed RNA extracted from PBMCs. Per American Thyroid Association guidelines, Graves' disease was diagnosed. After removal of 5 bases from V and 6 bases from J, the junction contained 4 bases not matched to a gene. Germline CDR1 is MNHEY and CDR2 is SMNVEV (reference sequence). The CDR3 consists of 15 residues. The authors built TCR beta libraries using iRepertoire HTBI primers and Arm-PCR of CDR3 regions. TCRdb processed the multiplex PCR reads anew with MiXCR; each CDR3 protein has one entry. Of roughly 420,000 distinct CDR3 sequences in the sample, 14% are singletons; the top ten hold roughly 15%. This clonotype occurred many times. Another study also made use of these data, one on T cells in Graves' hyperthyroidism and ophthalmopathy. That source adds: First-round RT-PCR with HTBI primers amplified the TCR CDR3 region. From stable hyperthyroidism, ophthalmopathy was set apart by a 13 V-J model.

This chain uses TRBV27 with TRBJ2-1; the match to TRBD2 covers 13 bases. Sequencing was performed on peripheral blood mononuclear cells (PBMCs), taken at new diagnosis, from a patient treated with antithyroid drugs. The receptor was derived from a woman aged 45 to 65 with Graves disease. CDR3 in amino acids: CASSPGTSGTNEQFF. The CDR3 nucleotides are TGTGCCAGCAGTCCCGGGACTAGCGGGACCAATGAGCAGTTCTTC.